This TCR beta chain was obtained from a study of blood T cell repertoires in COVID-19. In the study overall: Acute and convalescent COVID-19 samples came from the United States, Italy and Spain. Nucleic acid was either cDNA or gDNA, and it came from T cells, B-cell-depleted T cells, or PBMCs.

The germline V gene encodes CDR1 MDHEN and CDR2 SYDVKM. V gave up 5 bases and J gave up 9 bases, with 11 bases separating them. The CDR3 covers 12 residues. Using immunoSEQ multiplex PCR, the repertoire was profiled, and TCRdb retains in-frame clones only, with some absent. This repertoire shows about 49,000 clones, around 81% found once; its top ten account for about a fifth. During active infection, Seattle patients enrolled and were then monitored through disease. The chain recombines TRBV28 with TRBJ2-1, with D uncertain. The receptor was derived from an elderly woman with COVID-19, enrolled during active disease. The sequencing input was peripheral blood. CDR3 in DNA: TGTGCCAGCAGTCTAGACCGGGTTGAGCAGTTCTTC. Amino acids: CASSLDRVEQFF.